Listed below are T cell receptor beta chains from one sample, sequenced in a study of response to subunit inactivated influenza vaccine. TCRdb itself ran the RT-PCR reads through MiXCR, one entry per CDR3 protein. The data show 550,000 to 650,000 distinct CDR3 sequences, about an eighth seen once. The sequencing here drew on PBMCs from blood, taken on the day of vaccination. The receptor set was obtained from a man between 45 and 60 years old who received an inactivated influenza vaccine. CDR3s include the opening cysteine and the closing phenylalanine or tryptophan. Each record gives: clone size, V gene, D gene, J gene, CDR3 DNA, CDR3 protein. A D gene is named only where the DNA matches it firmly. Size is omitted from some rows. Given values are once, few, many or a class for expanded clones.

clone size: few; V gene: TRBV5-6; D gene: NA; J gene: TRBJ2-5; CDR3 DNA: TGTGCCAGCAGCTTGTTTGCCAGCGGGCGGACCCAGTACTTC; CDR3 protein: CASSLFASGRTQYF
clone size: many; V gene: TRBV6-2/TRBV6-3; D gene: NA; J gene: TRBJ2-3; CDR3 DNA: TGTGCCAGCAGTTACTCACAGGGAAGGGGGTTAGCAGGAACAGATACGCAGTATTTT; CDR3 protein: CASSYSQGRGLAGTDTQYF
clone size: NA; V gene: TRBV20-1; D gene: NA; J gene: TRBJ2-7; CDR3 DNA: TGCAGTGCTAGAGGGTGGCGCGGGCAGTACTTC; CDR3 protein: CSARGWRGQYF
clone size: few; V gene: TRBV5-6; D gene: NA; J gene: TRBJ2-3; CDR3 DNA: TGTGCCAGCAGCTGGGGGACGGGATTGGAGTATTTT; CDR3 protein: CASSWGTGLEYF
clone size: NA; V gene: TRBV18; D gene: NA; J gene: TRBJ2-1; CDR3 DNA: TGTGCCAGCTCACCACCGCAAAGAGCCTCCTACAATGAGCAGTTCTTC; CDR3 protein: CASSPPQRASYNEQFF
clone size: few; V gene: TRBV24-1; D gene: NA; J gene: TRBJ2-3; CDR3 DNA: TGTGCCACCAGTGGCCCCGTGGAAGAGGGTACAGATACGCAGTATTTT; CDR3 protein: CATSGPVEEGTDTQYF
clone size: few; V gene: TRBV20-1; D gene: NA; J gene: TRBJ2-7; CDR3 DNA: TGCAGTGCTAGTAGCCGACGTGGCTACGAGCAGTACTTC; CDR3 protein: CSASSRRGYEQYF
clone size: few; V gene: TRBV20-1; D gene: NA; J gene: TRBJ2-2; CDR3 DNA: TGCAGTGCTATAGACACTCGGGGCACCGGGGAGCTGTTTTTT; CDR3 protein: CSAIDTRGTGELFF
clone size: few; V gene: TRBV5-1; D gene: TRBD2; J gene: TRBJ2-7; CDR3 DNA: TGCGCCAGCAGCTTGGGTCAGCGGGGGGGCGGCGAGCAGTACTTC; CDR3 protein: CASSLGQRGGGEQYF
clone size: NA; V gene: TRBV10-3; D gene: NA; J gene: TRBJ2-1; CDR3 DNA: TGTGTCATCAGTGAGTCCCAACGGGAGTGGAATGAGCAGTTCTTC; CDR3 protein: CVISESQREWNEQFF
clone size: many; V gene: TRBV7-9; D gene: TRBD1; J gene: TRBJ1-6; CDR3 DNA: TGTGCCAGCAGCCCCGACAGGGTTAATTCACCCCTCCACTTT; CDR3 protein: CASSPDRVNSPLHF
clone size: few; V gene: TRBV4-1; D gene: TRBD1; J gene: TRBJ1-5; CDR3 DNA: TGCGCCAGCAGCCAAGACTACAGGGGTGGTCAGCCCCAGCATTTT; CDR3 protein: CASSQDYRGGQPQHF
clone size: many; V gene: TRBV5-1; D gene: TRBD1; J gene: TRBJ2-2; CDR3 DNA: TGCGCCAGCAGCACCTTACTTCCAGGGGGCGACACCGGGGAGCTGTTTTTT; CDR3 protein: CASSTLLPGGDTGELFF
clone size: few; V gene: TRBV4-2; D gene: NA; J gene: TRBJ2-5; CDR3 DNA: TGTGCCAGCAGCCAAGATTCGCGGAGCGGCTTGACCCAGTACTTC; CDR3 protein: CASSQDSRSGLTQYF
clone size: NA; V gene: TRBV20-1; D gene: NA; J gene: TRBJ1-5; CDR3 DNA: TGCAGTGCTACCAGACCCCAGAGCCAGCCCCAGCATTTT; CDR3 protein: CSATRPQSQPQHF
clone size: many; V gene: TRBV12-3/TRBV12-4; D gene: NA; J gene: TRBJ2-7; CDR3 DNA: TGTGCCAGCAGCAAAACCTACGAGCAGTACTTC; CDR3 protein: CASSKTYEQYF